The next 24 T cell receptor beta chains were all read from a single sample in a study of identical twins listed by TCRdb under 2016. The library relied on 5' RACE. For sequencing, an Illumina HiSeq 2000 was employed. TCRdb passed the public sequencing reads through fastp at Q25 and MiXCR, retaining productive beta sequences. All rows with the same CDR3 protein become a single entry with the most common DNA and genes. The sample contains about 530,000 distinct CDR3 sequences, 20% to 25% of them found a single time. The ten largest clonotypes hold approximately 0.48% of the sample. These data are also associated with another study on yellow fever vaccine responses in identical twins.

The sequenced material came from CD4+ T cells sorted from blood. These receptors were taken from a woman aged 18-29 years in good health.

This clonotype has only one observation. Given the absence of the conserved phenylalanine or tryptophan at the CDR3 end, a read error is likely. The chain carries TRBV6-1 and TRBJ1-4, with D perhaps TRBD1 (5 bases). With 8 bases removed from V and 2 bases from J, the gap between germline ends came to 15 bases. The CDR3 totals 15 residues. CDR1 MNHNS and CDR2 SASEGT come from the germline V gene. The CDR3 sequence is CASGRSEGTNEKLFS. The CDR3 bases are TGTGCCAGCGGCAGGAGTGAGGGGACTAATGAAAAACTGTTTTCT.

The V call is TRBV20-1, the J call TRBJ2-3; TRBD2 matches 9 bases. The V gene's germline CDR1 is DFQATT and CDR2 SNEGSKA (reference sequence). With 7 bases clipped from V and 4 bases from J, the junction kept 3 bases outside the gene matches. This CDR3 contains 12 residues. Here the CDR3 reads CSVAGGPDTQYF. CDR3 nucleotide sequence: TGCAGTGTTGCGGGGGGGCCAGATACGCAGTATTTT.

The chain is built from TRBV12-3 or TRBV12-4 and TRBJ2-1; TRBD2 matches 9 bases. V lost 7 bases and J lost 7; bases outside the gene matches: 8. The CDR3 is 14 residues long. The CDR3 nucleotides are TGTGCCAGCACTCTAGCGGGAAGGGTGAATGAGCAGTTCTTC. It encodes CASTLAGRVNEQFF.

In nucleotides, the CDR3 is TGCGCCAGCAGCTTAATAGCGGACTTACAAGAGACCCAGTACTTC. It is translated as CASSLIADLQETQYF. This rearrangement joins TRBV5-1 to TRBJ2-5; D possibly corresponds to TRBD2 (6 bases). From germline, CDR1 is SGHRS and CDR2 YFSETQ. Trimming took 2 bases from V and 2 from J, leaving 13 bases between them. The CDR3 has 15 residues.

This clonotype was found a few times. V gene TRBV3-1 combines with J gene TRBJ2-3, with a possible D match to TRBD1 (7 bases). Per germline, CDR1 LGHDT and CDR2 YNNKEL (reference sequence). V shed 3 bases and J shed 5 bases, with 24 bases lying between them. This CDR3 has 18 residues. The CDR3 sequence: CASSQEGADYIHRDTQYF. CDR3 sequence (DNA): TGTGCCAGCAGCCAGGAGGGGGCTGACTATATCCACAGAGATACGCAGTATTTT.

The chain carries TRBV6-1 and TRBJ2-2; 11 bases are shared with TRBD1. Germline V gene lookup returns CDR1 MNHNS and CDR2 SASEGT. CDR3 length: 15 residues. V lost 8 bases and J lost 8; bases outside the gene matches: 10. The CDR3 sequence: CASLKTGTGGGELFF. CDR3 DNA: TGTGCCAGCCTAAAGACTGGGACAGGGGGTGGGGAGCTGTTTTTT.

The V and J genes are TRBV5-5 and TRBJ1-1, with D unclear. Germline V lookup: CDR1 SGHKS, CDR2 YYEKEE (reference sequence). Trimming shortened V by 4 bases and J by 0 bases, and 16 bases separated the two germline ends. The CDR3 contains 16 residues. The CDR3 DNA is TGTGCCAGCAGCGGAACCGCCCCCACCATGAACACTGAAGCTTTCTTT. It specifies CASSGTAPTMNTEAFF.

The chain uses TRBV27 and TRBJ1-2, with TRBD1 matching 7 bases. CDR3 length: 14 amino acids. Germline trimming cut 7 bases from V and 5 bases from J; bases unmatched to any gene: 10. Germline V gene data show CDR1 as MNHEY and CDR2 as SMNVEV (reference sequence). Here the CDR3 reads CASKDSTGLYGYTF. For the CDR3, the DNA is TGTGCCAGCAAAGACTCGACAGGGCTTTATGGCTACACCTTC.

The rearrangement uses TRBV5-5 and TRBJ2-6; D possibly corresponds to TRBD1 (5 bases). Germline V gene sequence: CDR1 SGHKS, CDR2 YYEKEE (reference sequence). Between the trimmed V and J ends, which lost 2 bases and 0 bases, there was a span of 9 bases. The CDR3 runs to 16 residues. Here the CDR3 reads CASSFGHFSGANVLTF. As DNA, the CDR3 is TGTGCCAGCAGCTTCGGACACTTCTCTGGGGCCAACGTCCTGACTTTC.

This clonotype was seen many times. The CDR3 reads CASSPRVGADTQYF. CDR3 in DNA: TGTGCCAGCAGCCCTAGGGTTGGGGCAGATACGCAGTATTTT. V is TRBV3-1 and J is TRBJ2-3; no reliable D call. Germline V lookup: CDR1 LGHDT, CDR2 YNNKEL (reference sequence). There are 14 residues in the CDR3. V was cut by 4 bases and J by 4 bases, with 12 bases left in between.

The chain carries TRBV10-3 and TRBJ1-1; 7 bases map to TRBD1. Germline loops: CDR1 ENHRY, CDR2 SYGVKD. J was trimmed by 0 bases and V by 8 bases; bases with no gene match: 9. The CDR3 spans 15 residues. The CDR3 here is CAISGGASMNTEAFF. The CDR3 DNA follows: TGTGCCATCTCAGGGGGGGCTTCCATGAACACTGAAGCTTTCTTT.

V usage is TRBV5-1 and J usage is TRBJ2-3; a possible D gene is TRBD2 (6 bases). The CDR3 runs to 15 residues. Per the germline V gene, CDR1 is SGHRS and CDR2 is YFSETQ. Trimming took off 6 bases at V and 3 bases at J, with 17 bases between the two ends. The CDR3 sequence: CASNEAGLGTDTQYF. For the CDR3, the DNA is TGCGCCAGCAACGAGGCGGGGCTCGGGACAGATACGCAGTATTTT. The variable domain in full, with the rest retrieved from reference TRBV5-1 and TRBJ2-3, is KAGVTQTPRYLIKTRGQQVTLSCSPISGHRSVSWYQQTPGQGLQFLFEYFSETQRNKGNFPGRFSGRQFSNSRSEMNVSTLELGDSALYLCASNEAGLGTDTQYFGPGTRLTVL.

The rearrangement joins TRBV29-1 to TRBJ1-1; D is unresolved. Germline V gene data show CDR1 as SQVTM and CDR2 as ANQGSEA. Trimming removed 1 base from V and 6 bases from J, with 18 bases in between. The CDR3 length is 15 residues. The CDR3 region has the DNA TGCAGCGTTGAAGTACCCCCTCCGCGCCGCCCTGAAGCTTTCTTT. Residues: CSVEVPPPRRPEAFF.

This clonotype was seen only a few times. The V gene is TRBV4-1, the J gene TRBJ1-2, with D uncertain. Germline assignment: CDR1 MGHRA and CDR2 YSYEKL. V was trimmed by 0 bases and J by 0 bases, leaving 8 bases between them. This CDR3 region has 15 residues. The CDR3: CASSQDPVTNYGYTF. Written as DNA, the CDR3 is TGCGCCAGCAGCCAAGACCCGGTCACTAACTATGGCTACACCTTC.

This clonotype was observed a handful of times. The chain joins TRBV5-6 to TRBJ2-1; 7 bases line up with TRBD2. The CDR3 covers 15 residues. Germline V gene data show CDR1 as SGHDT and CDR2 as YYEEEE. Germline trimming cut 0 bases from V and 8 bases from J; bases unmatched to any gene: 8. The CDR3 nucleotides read TGTGCCAGCAGCTTGGTTCGCCTAGCGGTAGATGAGCAGTTCTTC. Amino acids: CASSLVRLAVDEQFF.

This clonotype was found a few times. DNA for the CDR3: TGCAGCGTTGCGAAAGGGACAGGAGAAGAGACCCAGTACTTC. Amino acids: CSVAKGTGEETQYF. This chain links TRBV29-1 with TRBJ2-5; 8 bases are a match to TRBD1. The length of the CDR3 is 14 residues. The V and J ends lost 4 bases and 3 bases, in that order; junction bases with no gene match: 7. Germline V gene sequence: CDR1 SQVTM, CDR2 ANQGSEA.

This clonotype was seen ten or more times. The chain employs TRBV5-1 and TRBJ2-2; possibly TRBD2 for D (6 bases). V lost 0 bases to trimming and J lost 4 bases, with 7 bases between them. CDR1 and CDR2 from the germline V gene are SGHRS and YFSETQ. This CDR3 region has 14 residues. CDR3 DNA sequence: TGCGCCAGCAGCTTGGGAGCGGGCACCGGGGAGCTGTTTTTT. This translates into CASSLGAGTGELFF. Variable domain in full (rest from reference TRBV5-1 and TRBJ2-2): KAGVTQTPRYLIKTRGQQVTLSCSPISGHRSVSWYQQTPGQGLQFLFEYFSETQRNKGNFPGRFSGRQFSNSRSEMNVSTLELGDSALYLCASSLGAGTGELFFGEGSRLTVL.

The CDR3: CASSLMDTQYF. The CDR3 nucleotides read TGTGCCAGCAGCTTGATGGATACGCAGTATTTT. The chain recombines TRBV11-2 with TRBJ2-3, with D uncertain. Trimming stripped 3 bases from V and 6 bases from J, with 4 bases between. Germline loops: CDR1 SGHAT, CDR2 FQNNGV. This CDR3 contains 11 residues.

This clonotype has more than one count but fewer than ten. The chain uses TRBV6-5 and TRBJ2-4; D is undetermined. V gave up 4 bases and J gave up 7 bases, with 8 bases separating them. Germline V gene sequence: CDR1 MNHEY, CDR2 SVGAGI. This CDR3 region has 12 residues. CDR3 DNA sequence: TGTGCCAGCAGTTTGATGCAGAACATTCAGTACTTC. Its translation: CASSLMQNIQYF.

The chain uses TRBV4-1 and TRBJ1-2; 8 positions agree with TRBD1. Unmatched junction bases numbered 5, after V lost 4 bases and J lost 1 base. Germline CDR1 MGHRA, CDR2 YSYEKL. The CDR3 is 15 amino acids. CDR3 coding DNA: TGCGCCAGCAGCCCACAACAGGGGGGTAACTATGGCTACACCTTC. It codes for CASSPQQGGNYGYTF.

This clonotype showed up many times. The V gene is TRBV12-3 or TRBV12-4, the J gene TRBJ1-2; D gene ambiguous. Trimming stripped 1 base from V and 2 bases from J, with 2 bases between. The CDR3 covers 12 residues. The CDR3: CASSLGNYGYTF. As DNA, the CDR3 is TGTGCCAGCAGTTTAGGCAACTATGGCTACACCTTC.

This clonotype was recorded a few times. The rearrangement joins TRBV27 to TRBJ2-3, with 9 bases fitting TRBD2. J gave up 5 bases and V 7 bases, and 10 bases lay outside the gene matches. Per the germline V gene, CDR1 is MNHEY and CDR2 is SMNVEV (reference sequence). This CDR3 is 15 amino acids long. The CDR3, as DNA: TGTGCCAGCAACCAAGGGCTAGCGGGATTAGATACGCAGTATTTT. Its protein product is CASNQGLAGLDTQYF.

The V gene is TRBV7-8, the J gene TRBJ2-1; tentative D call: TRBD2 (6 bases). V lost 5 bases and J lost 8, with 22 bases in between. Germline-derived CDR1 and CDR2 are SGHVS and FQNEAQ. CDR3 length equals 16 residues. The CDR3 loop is CASSGTQGLRRDEQFF. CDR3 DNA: TGTGCCAGCAGCGGAACTCAGGGACTCCGCAGGGATGAGCAGTTCTTC.

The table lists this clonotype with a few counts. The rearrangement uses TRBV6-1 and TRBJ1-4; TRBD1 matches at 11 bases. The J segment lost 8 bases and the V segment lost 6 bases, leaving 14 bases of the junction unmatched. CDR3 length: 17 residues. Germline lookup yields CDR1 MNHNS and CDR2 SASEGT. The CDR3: CASRRTGGAGSREKLFF. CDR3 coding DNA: TGTGCCAGCAGAAGGACAGGGGGCGCAGGGAGTAGAGAAAAACTGTTTTTT.